This T cell receptor beta chain was sequenced for a study of T cell clonality in common variable immunodeficiency. Points from the study as a whole: CVID subjects showed higher TCRbeta clonality than healthy controls.

In its sample, this clone was seen many times. Its antigen is not known. The CDR3 goes on 3 residues after the read ends, and that part is filled in from the germline J gene. Control and CVID samples contributed equal amounts of genomic DNA. This table comes from immunoSEQ multiplex PCR, and its TCRdb copy is limited to in-frame clones, with some not included. Singletons are absent from the sample, which has approximately 58,000 clones. Trimming at V came to 5 bases and at J to 3 bases, leaving 10 bases not matched to a gene. The CDR3 sequence is 15 residues long. CDR1 is LNHDA and CDR2 is SQIVND in the germline V gene (reference sequence). Both groups were predominantly of Caucasian heritage.

This receptor was identified in a person between 18 and 75 years old in good health. This chain uses TRBV19 with TRBJ2-7; TRBD1 matches at 7 bases. The specimen was peripheral blood mononuclear cells. CDR3 protein: CASSSLTGSIYEQYF. CDR3 DNA (partial): TGTGCCAGTAGTTCCCTGACAGGGTCTATCTACGAG.